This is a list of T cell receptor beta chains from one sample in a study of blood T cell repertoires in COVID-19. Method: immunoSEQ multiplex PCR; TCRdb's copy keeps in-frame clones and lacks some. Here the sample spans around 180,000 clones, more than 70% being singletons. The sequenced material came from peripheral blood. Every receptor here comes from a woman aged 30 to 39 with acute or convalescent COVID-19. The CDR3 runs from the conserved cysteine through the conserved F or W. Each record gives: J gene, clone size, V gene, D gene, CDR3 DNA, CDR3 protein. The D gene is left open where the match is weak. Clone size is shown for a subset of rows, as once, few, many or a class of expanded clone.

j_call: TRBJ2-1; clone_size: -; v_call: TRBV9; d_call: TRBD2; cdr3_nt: TGTGCCAGCAATGGCGGGAGGGCCTACAATGAGCAGTTCTTC; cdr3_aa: CASNGGRAYNEQFF
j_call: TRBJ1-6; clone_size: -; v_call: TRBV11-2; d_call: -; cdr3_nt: TGTGCCAGCAGCAAACAGGGTCGGAATTCACCCCTCCACTTT; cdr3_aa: CASSKQGRNSPLHF
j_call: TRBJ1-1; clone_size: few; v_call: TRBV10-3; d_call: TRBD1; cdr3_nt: TGTGCCACGGGACAGGTAGCTTCTGAAGCTTTCTTT; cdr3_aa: CATGQVASEAFF
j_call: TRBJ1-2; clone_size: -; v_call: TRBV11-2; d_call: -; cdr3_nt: TGTGCCAGCACGACAATCCGGGGGAACGCAGATAACTATGGCTACACCTTC; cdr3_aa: CASTTIRGNADNYGYTF
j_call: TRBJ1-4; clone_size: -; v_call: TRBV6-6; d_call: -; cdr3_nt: TGTGCCAGCTTCGTAGGCCTTAGGGGATATCCTGAAAAACTGTTTTTT; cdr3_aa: CASFVGLRGYPEKLFF
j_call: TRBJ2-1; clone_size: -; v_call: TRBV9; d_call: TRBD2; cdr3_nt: TGTGCCAGCAGCGTAGTTGTTAGGGGACTAGGTGTTGATGAGCAGTTCTTC; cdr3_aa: CASSVVVRGLGVDEQFF
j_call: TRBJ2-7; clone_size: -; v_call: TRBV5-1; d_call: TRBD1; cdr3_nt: TGCGCCAGCAGCGTCTCAGGGGGTCCCTACGAGCAGTACTTC; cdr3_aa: CASSVSGGPYEQYF
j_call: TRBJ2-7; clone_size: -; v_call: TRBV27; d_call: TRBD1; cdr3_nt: TGTGCCAGCAGCCGGACAGGAGCCGAGCAGTACTTC; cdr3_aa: CASSRTGAEQYF
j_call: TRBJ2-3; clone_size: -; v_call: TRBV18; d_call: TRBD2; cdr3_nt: TGTGCCAGCTCACCAGCGACTAGCGGATTCACAGATACGCAGTATTTT; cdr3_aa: CASSPATSGFTDTQYF
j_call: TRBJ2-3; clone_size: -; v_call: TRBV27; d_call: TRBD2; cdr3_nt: TGTGCCAGCAACGCGGGAGGGGTTGGAGATACGCAGTATTTT; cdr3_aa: CASNAGGVGDTQYF